A selection of T cell receptor beta chains follows, all from one sample in a study of patients and donors after allogeneic stem cell transplantation. Each CDR3 protein is one row after TCRdb ran MiXCR on the RT-PCR reads. The data hold some 880,000 distinct CDR3 sequences, with more than 15% observed a single time. The material sequenced was blood, either unsorted or a sorted T cell fraction (not recorded which). The receptors derive from a human donor who was either an allogeneic HSCT recipient or a stem cell or donor lymphocyte infusion donor (not recorded which). It is not recorded whose cells these are; they may come from a transplant donor. The CDR3 runs from the conserved cysteine through the conserved F or W. The D gene is left open where the match is weak. Only part of the rows carry a size: once, few, many, or a class if the clone is expanded.

d_gene,abundance,len,v_gene,j_gene,CDR3nt,CDR3aa
.,.,15,TRBV5-1,TRBJ1-2,TGCGCCAGCAGCTTGGTGGGTGAAGCGGGCTCTGGCTACACCTTC,CASSLVGEAGSGYTF
.,.,12,TRBV7-9,TRBJ2-7,TGTGCCAGCAGGGGGGTCTCCTACGAGCAGTACTTC,CASRGVSYEQYF
.,.,18,TRBV11-1,TRBJ2-7,TGTGCCAGCAGCTTAGCTGGTTCAGGCTGGATTACCTCCTACGAGCAGTACTTC,CASSLAGSGWITSYEQYF
TRBD2,.,16,TRBV6-2/TRBV6-3,TRBJ2-1,TGTGCCAGCAGTCCACCCTCTAGCGGGGGGGCCGTCTGGCAGTTCTTC,CASSPPSSGGAVWQFF
TRBD1,many,17,TRBV12-3/TRBV12-4,TRBJ1-1,TGTGCCAGCAGTTACCCGACAGGGGGCTCACCGAACACTGAAGCTTTCTTT,CASSYPTGGSPNTEAFF
TRBD1,.,14,TRBV6-1,TRBJ1-1,TGTGCCAGCAGTACCGGGACAGGGACTCCTGAAGCTTTCTTT,CASSTGTGTPEAFF
.,.,13,TRBV10-3,TRBJ2-2,TGTGCCATCGTCTCTGCGAACACCGGGGAGCTGTTTTTT,CAIVSANTGELFF
.,.,15,TRBV11-2,TRBJ2-7,TGTGCCAGCAGTGCTAACCTGGGACTTTTCTACGAGCAGTACTTC,CASSANLGLFYEQYF
TRBD2,.,20,TRBV4-3,TRBJ2-2,TGCGCCAGCAGCCTCGAACCTAGCGGACTAACATTCGCGAACACCGGGGAGCTGTTTTTT,CASSLEPSGLTFANTGELFF
.,few,12,TRBV20-1,TRBJ2-1,TGCAGTGCCTTAATTTCAGGGTATGAGCAGTTCTTC,CSALISGYEQFF
.,.,14,TRBV5-1,TRBJ2-5,TGCGCCAGCACCCAACTAGGGACGCCAGAGACCCAGTACTTC,CASTQLGTPETQYF
.,.,17,TRBV20-1,TRBJ2-5,TGCAGTGCCACTAGCTTGTTACCGGGACAGCCCCAAGAGACCCAGTACTTC,CSATSLLPGQPQETQYF
TRBD2,.,15,TRBV7-9,TRBJ2-7,TGTGCCAGCAGCGACGCGGGACTAAGATACCACGAGCAGTACTTC,CASSDAGLRYHEQYF
TRBD1,.,14,TRBV15,TRBJ2-4,TGTGCCACCAGCCCTAGACAGGGATCAAACATTCAGTACTTC,CATSPRQGSNIQYF
TRBD1,many,14,TRBV5-5,TRBJ1-5,TGTGCCAGCAGCTTGCAACAGGGGAGCCAGCCCCAGCATTTT,CASSLQQGSQPQHF
TRBD1,.,18,TRBV28,TRBJ2-1,TGTGCCAGCAGCCCTACTTTTCAGGGGGCAGGATCCTACAATGAGCAGTTCTTC,CASSPTFQGAGSYNEQFF
.,few,15,TRBV3-1,TRBJ2-7,TGTGCCAGCAGCCAAGCGCTAGCGCCCGCCTACGAGCAGTACTTC,CASSQALAPAYEQYF
.,many,15,TRBV6-1,TRBJ1-6,TGTGCCAGCAGCCCCTCACTCGGGGGTAGTTCACCCCTCCACTTT,CASSPSLGGSSPLHF
.,few,14,TRBV7-2,TRBJ1-4,TGTGCCAGCAGCTTGCTACGGAATAATGAAAAACTGTTTTTT,CASSLLRNNEKLFF
.,.,12,TRBV15,TRBJ1-2,TGTGCCACCAGCAGTCTACTCTATGGCTACACCTTC,CATSSLLYGYTF
.,many,13,TRBV5-6,TRBJ1-5,TGTGCCAGCAGCTCCAGGTGGGATCAGCCCCAGCATTTT,CASSSRWDQPQHF
.,few,17,TRBV7-6,TRBJ2-3,TGTGCCAGCAGCTTAGGGTCCGCGGGTAGTCCCACAGATACGCAGTATTTT,CASSLGSAGSPTDTQYF
.,.,14,TRBV3-1,TRBJ1-1,TGTGCCAGCGGGGCTAACTTCTTGAACACTGAAGCTTTCTTT,CASGANFLNTEAFF
.,.,19,TRBV6-2/TRBV6-3,TRBJ2-3,TGTGCCAGCAGTTACTCGTGGCCGGTGGGCGGCCTTAGCACAGATACGCAGTATTTT,CASSYSWPVGGLSTDTQYF
.,.,15,TRBV9,TRBJ2-5,TGTGCCAGCAGCGTAGAGGCAAAACCTCAAGAGACCCAGTACTTC,CASSVEAKPQETQYF
.,few,17,TRBV15,TRBJ1-5,TGTGCCACCAGCAGAGTGGGCCCTGGAGGGAGAGTACAGCCCCAGCATTTT,CATSRVGPGGRVQPQHF
TRBD1,many,11,TRBV20-1,TRBJ1-1,TGCAGTGCCACCAGGGGGGCTGAAGCTTTCTTT,CSATRGAEAFF
.,few,14,TRBV19,TRBJ2-1,TGTGCCAGTAGTAGGACGGAACCCTACAATGAGCAGTTCTTC,CASSRTEPYNEQFF
.,few,15,TRBV3-1,TRBJ2-5,TGTGCCAGCAGCCAAGGTATGGGAGGAAGAAAGACCCAGTACTTC,CASSQGMGGRKTQYF
.,.,14,TRBV6-1,TRBJ2-7,TGTGCCAGCATGAGCTTAGCGGTCTCCTACGAGCAGTACTTC,CASMSLAVSYEQYF
TRBD1,.,13,TRBV5-1,TRBJ1-1,TGCGCCAGCAGCTTGGCCGTGGACAGGGAAGCTTTCTTT,CASSLAVDREAFF
.,few,13,TRBV7-9,TRBJ1-1,TGTGCCAGCAGCCACGCCGGGGGGACTGAAGCTTTCTTT,CASSHAGGTEAFF
.,.,15,TRBV6-2/TRBV6-3,TRBJ2-1,TGTGCCAGCAGTGAGCGGCCCAACTCCTACAATGAGCAGTTCTTC,CASSERPNSYNEQFF
.,.,17,TRBV9,TRBJ2-4,TGTGCCAGCAGCGTAGCTACTTCGGGGACGGGCCCGGTCATTCAGTACTTC,CASSVATSGTGPVIQYF
.,.,16,TRBV4-1,TRBJ2-2,TGCGCCAGCAGCCAAGTTTCGAACAGGAACACCGGGGAGCTGTTTTTT,CASSQVSNRNTGELFF